Listed here are 14 T cell receptor beta chains from one sample, sequenced in a study of T cell changes during pregnancy in multiple sclerosis. Here immunoSEQ multiplex PCR was the method, and the copy in TCRdb shows in-frame clones only, minus some. Of roughly 40,000 clones listed, 80% to 95% are singletons. The sequencing here drew on CD8+ T cells from peripheral blood mononuclear cells, taken in the first trimester of pregnancy. The receptors stem from a female donor with multiple sclerosis, enrolled in a pregnancy study.

The CDR3: CASSPTASDTQYF. CDR3 nucleotides: TGTGCCAGCAGCCCCACAGCCTCAGATACGCAGTATTTT. J is TRBJ2-3 and V is TRBV7-6; no definite D call. Germline lookup yields CDR1 SGHVS and CDR2 FNYEAQ. The CDR3 is 13 amino acids. Trimming removed 5 bases at V and 4 bases at J, with 10 bases between.

J is TRBJ1-1 and V is TRBV11-3; D perhaps matches TRBD1 (5 bases). In germline, CDR1 is SGHNT, CDR2 YENEEA. The CDR3 is 13 amino acids. V was pared by 5 bases and J by 8 bases, with 15 bases between. CDR3 sequence reads: CASSPRGGEEAFF. Here the CDR3 DNA reads TGTGCCAGCAGCCCCCGGGGGGGAGAGGAAGCTTTCTTT.

The chain links TRBV11-2 to TRBJ2-5, with a possible D match to TRBD2 (5 bases). Germline-derived CDR1 and CDR2 are SGHAT and FQNNGV. Trimming took 7 bases from V and 4 from J, leaving 19 bases between them. The CDR3 contains 15 residues. The CDR3 nucleotides are TGTGCCAGCACCGACCCCGGGGTTAAGGCAGAGACCCAGTACTTC. This encodes CASTDPGVKAETQYF.

V usage is TRBV27 and J usage is TRBJ2-2; tentatively, D is TRBD1 (6 bases). CDR3 length equals 14 residues. The ends were cut back, 6 bases at V and 6 bases at J, with 14 bases in the middle. Germline lookup yields CDR1 MNHEY and CDR2 SMNVEV (reference sequence). CDR3 loop: CASRGRGYSGELFF. The CDR3 DNA reads as TGTGCCAGCAGGGGCAGGGGCTACTCCGGGGAGCTGTTTTTT.

V gene TRBV6-5 combines with J gene TRBJ1-2; D uncertain. Trimming stripped 0 bases from V and 6 bases from J, with 8 bases between. The germline V gene encodes CDR1 MNHEY and CDR2 SVGAGI. The CDR3 totals 13 residues. CDR3 residues: CASSYSGEDGYTF. The CDR3 nucleotides are TGTGCCAGCAGTTACTCTGGGGAGGATGGCTACACCTTC.

Here the CDR3 DNA reads TGTGCCAGCAGCCCTCAGACGACAGGGTCAAATGAAAAACTGTTTTTT. Residues: CASSPQTTGSNEKLFF. V is TRBV7-6 and J is TRBJ1-4; 7 bases map to TRBD1. The germline V gene has CDR1 SGHVS and CDR2 FNYEAQ. The V gene end was trimmed by 5 bases and the J gene end by 5 bases; junction bases not matched to a gene: 11. This CDR3 contains 16 residues.

This chain connects TRBV6-4 to TRBJ2-2; D gene ambiguous. V lost 2 bases, J lost 4 bases, and 8 bases lay in between. CDR1 MRHNA and CDR2 SNTAGT come from the germline V gene. The CDR3 runs to 14 residues. The CDR3 sequence: CASSDAPSTGELFF. As DNA, the CDR3 is TGTGCCAGCAGTGACGCCCCCAGCACCGGGGAGCTGTTTTTT.

V and J are TRBV6-1 and TRBJ1-1; D not certain. Germline V gene data show CDR1 as MNHNS and CDR2 as SASEGT. Trimming removed 1 base from V and 3 bases from J, with 9 bases in between. The CDR3 has 14 amino acids. This chain's CDR3 is CASSEGLRHTEAFF. The CDR3, as DNA: TGTGCCAGCAGTGAAGGACTTCGCCACACTGAAGCTTTCTTT.

The gene calls are TRBV10-2 and TRBJ2-7; TRBD2 might be the D (5 bases). Looked up from germline, CDR1 is WSHSY and CDR2 is SAAADI. CDR3 length: 13 amino acids. Trimming took off 10 bases at V and 1 base at J, with 14 bases between the two ends. The CDR3 DNA follows: TGCGCCACGCTAGGAGAGGGTTCCTACGAGCAGTACTTC. It yields the protein CATLGEGSYEQYF.

The gene calls are TRBV28 and TRBJ1-1; possibly TRBD1 for D (6 bases). The CDR3 is 17 amino acids. The V and J ends lost 6 bases and 6 bases respectively, with 26 bases between them. Germline lookup yields CDR1 MDHEN and CDR2 SYDVKM. This CDR3 is CASSDKFYRVNIPEAFF. The CDR3 DNA reads TGTGCCAGCAGCGATAAATTTTACAGGGTTAATATCCCTGAAGCTTTCTTT. Drawing the rest from reference TRBV28 and TRBJ1-1, the complete variable domain is DVKVTQSSRYLVKRTGEKVFLECVQDMDHENMFWYRQDPGLGLRLIYFSYDVKMKEKGDIPEGYSVSREKKERFSLILESASTNQTSMYLCASSDKFYRVNIPEAFFGQGTRLTVV.

This chain uses TRBV9 with TRBJ2-5; 7 bases fit TRBD2. CDR1 and CDR2 from the germline V gene are SGDLS and YYNGEE. V lost 3 bases and J lost 2; bases outside the gene matches: 1. The CDR3 totals 13 residues. The CDR3 DNA reads as TGTGCCAGCAGCGGGGGACTACAAGAGACCCAGTACTTC. Translated: CASSGGLQETQYF.

This chain joins TRBV27 and TRBJ2-1; 9 bases agree with TRBD2. The V gene end was trimmed by 5 bases and the J gene end by 3 bases; junction bases not matched to a gene: 8. The germline gives CDR1 MNHEY, CDR2 SMNVEV (reference sequence). The CDR3 loop spans 16 amino acids. CDR3 DNA: TGTGCCAGCAGTCCCTCTAGCGGGGAGCACTACAATGAGCAGTTCTTC. Translated: CASSPSSGEHYNEQFF.

This chain joins TRBV5-6 and TRBJ1-2, with D tentatively TRBD1 (6 bases). Germline V gives CDR1 SGHDT, CDR2 YYEEEE. Trimming cost V 4 bases and J 1 base, with 8 bases left between them. The CDR3 runs to 13 residues. This CDR3 reads CASSKDSNYGYTF. DNA for the CDR3: TGTGCCAGCAGCAAGGACAGTAACTATGGCTACACCTTC.

This sequence joins TRBV9 and TRBJ2-1; 10 bases agree with TRBD2. V shed 4 bases, J shed 6 bases, and the junction held 10 bases outside the gene matches. The germline CDR1 and CDR2 sequences are SGDLS and YYNGEE. The CDR3 sequence is 16 residues long. CDR3 in DNA: TGTGCCAGCAGCCCTTCCCTTAGCGGGGGGTTCAATGAGCAGTTCTTC. Protein product: CASSPSLSGGFNEQFF.